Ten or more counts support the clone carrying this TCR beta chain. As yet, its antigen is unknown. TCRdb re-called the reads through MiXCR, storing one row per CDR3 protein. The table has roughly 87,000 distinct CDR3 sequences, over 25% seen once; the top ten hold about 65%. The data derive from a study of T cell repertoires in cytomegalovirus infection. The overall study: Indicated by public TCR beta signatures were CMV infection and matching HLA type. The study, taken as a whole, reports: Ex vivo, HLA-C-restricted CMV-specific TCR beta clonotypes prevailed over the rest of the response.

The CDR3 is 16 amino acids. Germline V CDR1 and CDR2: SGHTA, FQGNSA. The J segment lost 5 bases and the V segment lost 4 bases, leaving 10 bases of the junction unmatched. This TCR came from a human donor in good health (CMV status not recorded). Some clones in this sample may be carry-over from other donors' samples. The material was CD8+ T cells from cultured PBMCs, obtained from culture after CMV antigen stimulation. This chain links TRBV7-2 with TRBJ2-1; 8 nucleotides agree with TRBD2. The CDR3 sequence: CASSSGGIRWDNEQFF. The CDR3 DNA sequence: TGTGCCAGCAGCTCGGGGGGGATCCGATGGGACAATGAGCAGTTCTTC.